This T cell receptor beta chain was retrieved from a study of CD8 T cells in Susac syndrome. The multiple sclerosis control group was made up of treatment-naive patients with stable or active relapsing-remitting disease. Reverse transcription of roughly 0.45 to 1 ug RNA was performed with random hexamers. TCRdb re-derived calls from the immunoSEQ multiplex PCR reads in MiXCR, one entry per CDR3 protein. The sample lists a few hundred thousand distinct CDR3 sequences, about 95% seen once, with 0.095% in the top ten. V was shortened by 1 base and J by 7 bases, with 7 bases between the two germline ends. Germline CDR1 is LGHDT and CDR2 is YNNKEL (reference sequence). The CDR3 contains 13 residues. This clonotype has only a few counts.

The TCR comes from a human donor with multiple sclerosis. The sequenced sample was CD4+ T cells from PBMCs. This sequence joins TRBV3-1 and TRBJ2-2, with D uncertain. CDR3 DNA: TGTGCCAGCAGCCAAGGGGCTAGCGGGGAGCTGTTTTTT. Its protein is CASSQGASGELFF.